This T cell receptor (beta chain) was retrieved from a study of OX40 agonist ivuxolimab in advanced cancers. Study-wide context: Mean age about 60 years, range 23 to 79; around 80% male. Earlier anti-PD-1, anti-PD-L1 or anti-CTLA-4 therapy was permitted; over 35% had received some.

Details on this clone: The antigen is not known.

Germline values: CDR1 SGHTA, CDR2 FQGNSA. J gave up 4 bases and V 8 bases, and 12 bases lay outside the gene matches. The CDR3 has 17 amino acids. The table came from immunoSEQ multiplex PCR; TCRdb's copy has only in-frame clones and leaves some out. The sample contains around 67,000 clones, around 90% of which appear only once. Overall study results and limits: Not determined was the antigen specificity of the expanded peripheral T cells.

This receptor was obtained from an adult with an advanced solid tumor such as melanoma, head and neck, liver or kidney cancer. The chain links TRBV7-2 to TRBJ2-2, with 11 bases fitting TRBD2. This sample comprised CD4+ or CD8+ T cells sorted from blood, obtained in a trial of the OX40 agonist ivuxolimab. This CDR3 reads CASLQGVLAGVTGELFF. The CDR3 coding sequence is TGTGCCAGCCTCCAGGGTGTACTAGCGGGAGTCACCGGGGAGCTGTTTTTT.